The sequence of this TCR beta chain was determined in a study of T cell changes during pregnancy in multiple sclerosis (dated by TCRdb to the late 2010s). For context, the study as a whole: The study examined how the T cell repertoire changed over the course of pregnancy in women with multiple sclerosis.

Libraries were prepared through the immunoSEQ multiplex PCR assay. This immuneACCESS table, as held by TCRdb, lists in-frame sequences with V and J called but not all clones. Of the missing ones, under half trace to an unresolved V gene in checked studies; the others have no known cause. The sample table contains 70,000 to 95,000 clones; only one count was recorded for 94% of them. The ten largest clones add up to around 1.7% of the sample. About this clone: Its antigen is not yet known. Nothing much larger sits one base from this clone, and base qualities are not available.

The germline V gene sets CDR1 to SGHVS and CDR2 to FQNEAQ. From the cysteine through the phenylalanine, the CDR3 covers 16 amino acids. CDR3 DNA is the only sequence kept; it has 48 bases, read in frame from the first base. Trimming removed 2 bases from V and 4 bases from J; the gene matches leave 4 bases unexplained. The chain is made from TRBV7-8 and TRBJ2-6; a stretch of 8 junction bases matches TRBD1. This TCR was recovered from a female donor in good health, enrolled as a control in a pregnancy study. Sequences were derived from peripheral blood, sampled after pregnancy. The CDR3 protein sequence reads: CASSLTGGGGANVLTF. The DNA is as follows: TGTGCCAGCAGCTTAACAGGGGGAGGCGGGGCCAACGTCCTGACTTTC.